This T cell receptor beta chain is from a study of beta chain features in type 1 diabetes. V lost 4 bases and J 3 bases, leaving 8 bases between the germline ends. Per germline, CDR1 SGHNT and CDR2 YYREEE (reference sequence). There are 13 residues in the CDR3. Only one heparinised blood draw was taken per donor, and its volume averaged about 120 mL. Isolation of CD4+ naive, central memory, regulatory and stem cell-like memory cells was achieved by sorting via CD45RO/CCR7/CD25/CD127/CD95/CD27. The authors obtained over 98% purity in all sorted populations. As every portion of the isolated RNA was reverse transcribed, the sequencing read expressed TCRB transcripts. Using immunoSEQ multiplex PCR, the repertoire was profiled, and TCRdb retains in-frame clones only, with some absent. This sample carries approximately 470,000 clones, approximately 28% of them seen once, and the ten largest clones take around 0.065%.

Sample: naive CD4+ T cells from blood. The rearrangement links TRBV5-4 to TRBJ2-1; D gene ambiguous. This TCR was recovered from a man aged 18-30 years in good health. For the CDR3, the DNA is TGTGCCAGCAGCCCGGATCGCTACAATGAGCAGTTCTTC. It codes for CASSPDRYNEQFF.